This TCR beta chain was sequenced during a study of human T cells and chemical hapten exposure. Time point reported: patch test 1, 2 weeks after DPC sensitization. Treatment noted: therapeutic diphenylcyclopropenone sensitization with weekly scalp DPC. TCRdb fed the RACE reads into MiXCR, producing one record per CDR3 protein. The profile shows 74,000 or so distinct CDR3 sequences, approximately 10% of them singletons. Only a few counts were recorded for this clonotype. Trimming removed 3 bases at V and 2 bases at J, with 10 bases between. This CDR3 is 14 amino acids long. CDR1 and CDR2 (germline): KGHSH, LQKENI.

The rearrangement uses TRBV18 and TRBJ1-2; D is uncertain. The sequences come from whole blood, collected in connection with sensitization to the hapten diphenylcyclopropenone (DPC). The sequence was obtained from a woman aged 55 to 70 with alopecia areata. Some clones in this sample may be carry-over from other donors' samples. The CDR3 here is CASSPNPQNYGYTF. For the CDR3, the DNA is TGTGCCAGCTCACCTAATCCACAGAACTATGGCTACACCTTC. Combining the CDR3 with reference TRBV18 and TRBJ1-2 gives the whole variable domain NAGVMQNPRHLVRRRGQEARLRCSPMKGHSHVYWYRQLPEEGLKFMVYLQKENIIDESGMPKERFSAEFPKEGPSILRIQQVVRGDSAAYFCASSPNPQNYGYTFGSGTRLTVV.